This paragraph covers one T cell receptor beta chain sequence. Its antigen is currently unknown. This table comes from immunoSEQ multiplex PCR, and its TCRdb copy is limited to in-frame clones, with some not included. The table records about 80,000 clones, less than 95% of them present only once. This CDR3 is built from 15 residues. CDR1 and CDR2 (germline): SEHNR, FQNEAQ (reference sequence). V shed 3 bases and J 1 base; nucleotides not matched to a gene: 4. This specimen belongs to a study of OX40 agonist ivuxolimab in advanced cancers. Across the whole study: 40% to 50% of patients had received prior checkpoint inhibitor therapy. Partial responses occurred in Three dose-escalation patients, one with hepatocellular carcinoma and two with cutaneous melanoma.

Whole-study results and caveats: CD4+ and CD8+ T cells in blood underwent clonal expansion by week 6 at 0.1 to 3.0 mg/kg. Nonresponders, in some cases, also had low normalized T-cell clonal expansion.

The receptor's source is an adult with an advanced solid tumor such as melanoma, head and neck, liver or kidney cancer. The chain has TRBV7-9 and TRBJ2-5; 8 bases fit TRBD2. The material was CD4+ or CD8+ T cells sorted from blood, obtained in a trial of the OX40 agonist ivuxolimab. CDR3 residues: CASSLRGAPQETQYF. The CDR3, as DNA: TGTGCCAGCAGCTTGCGGGGGGCCCCCCAAGAGACCCAGTACTTC.